These 15 T cell receptor beta chains were sequenced from one sample in a study of cytomegalovirus exposure and HLA in healthy donors. Assay used: immunoSEQ multiplex PCR; TCRdb lists only in-frame clones, some missing. The sample has roughly 250,000 clones, 75% to 90% seen once. Sequencing was performed on PBMCs. The receptors come from a woman aged 25 to 39 in good health and CMV-seropositive.

V and J are TRBV7-6 and TRBJ1-1; D is possibly TRBD1 (5 bases). This CDR3 is built from 14 residues. The germline V gene encodes CDR1 SGHVS and CDR2 FNYEAQ. Trimming shortened V by 1 base and J by 1 base, and 7 bases separated the two germline ends. CDR3 in DNA: TGTGCCAGCAGCTTAGACAGGAGGAACACTGAAGCTTTCTTT. Its translation is CASSLDRRNTEAFF.

The chain uses TRBV5-1 and TRBJ2-5, with TRBD2 matching over 13 bases. CDR3 length: 16 amino acids. The germline V gene has CDR1 SGHRS and CDR2 YFSETQ. V lost 0 bases, J lost 4 bases, and 3 bases stayed unmatched. The CDR3 here is CASSLGTSGRGETQYF. CDR3 nucleotides: TGCGCCAGCAGCTTGGGGACTAGCGGGAGAGGAGAGACCCAGTACTTC.

The genes are TRBV9 and TRBJ1-1; a possible D gene is TRBD1 (5 bases). The V and J ends lost 3 bases and 11 bases respectively, with 11 bases between them. The CDR3 sequence is 11 residues long. Germline V CDR1 and CDR2: SGDLS, YYNGEE. The CDR3 loop reads CASSEGSSAFF. CDR3 DNA sequence: TGTGCCAGCAGCGAGGGGTCGAGCGCTTTCTTT.

The J gene is TRBJ1-1, the V gene TRBV27, with 8 positions matching TRBD1. CDR3 length: 15 residues. J was trimmed by 5 bases and V by 3 bases; bases with no gene match: 8. Germline V gene sequence: CDR1 MNHEY, CDR2 SMNVEV (reference sequence). The DNA of the CDR3 is TGTGCCAGCAGTTTCCAAGGACAGGGCAAAACTGAAGCTTTCTTT. The encoded protein is CASSFQGQGKTEAFF.

The gene calls are TRBV30 and TRBJ2-1; D may be TRBD2 (5 bases). The CDR3 loop spans 16 amino acids. V gave up 2 bases and J gave up 3 bases, with 17 bases separating them. CDR1 is GTSNPN, CDR2 SVGIG, per germline (reference sequence). This CDR3 is CAWSFFSGGGYNEQFF. The CDR3 coding sequence is TGTGCCTGGAGTTTCTTTTCGGGCGGAGGCTACAATGAGCAGTTCTTC.

The chain is built from TRBV5-1 and TRBJ2-3, with D perhaps matching TRBD1 (6 bases). This CDR3 has 15 residues. In germline, CDR1 is SGHRS, CDR2 YFSETQ. Trimming took off 4 bases at V and 5 bases at J, with 17 bases between the two ends. CDR3 sequence (DNA): TGCGCCAGCAGCCCTTTACAGGGATCTGGAGATACGCAGTATTTT. Its protein is CASSPLQGSGDTQYF. Filled out from reference TRBV5-1 and TRBJ2-3, the complete variable domain reads KAGVTQTPRYLIKTRGQQVTLSCSPISGHRSVSWYQQTPGQGLQFLFEYFSETQRNKGNFPGRFSGRQFSNSRSEMNVSTLELGDSALYLCASSPLQGSGDTQYFGPGTRLTVL.

This clone was counted once. The chain joins TRBV7-2 to TRBJ2-7, with 9 bases aligning to TRBD2. Germline V gene sequence: CDR1 SGHTA, CDR2 FQGNSA. V shed 2 bases, J shed 5 bases, and the junction held 7 bases outside the gene matches. The CDR3 consists of 15 residues. The CDR3 spells CASSLNAGGPHEQYF. The CDR3 DNA reads TGTGCCAGCAGCTTAAATGCGGGAGGGCCACACGAGCAGTACTTC.

This chain joins TRBV28 and TRBJ2-7; weak D call: TRBD1 (6 bases). Trimming shortened V by 8 bases and J by 4 bases, and 15 bases separated the two germline ends. This CDR3 contains 13 residues. Germline lookup yields CDR1 MDHEN and CDR2 SYDVKM. The CDR3 region is CASRPGHGYEQYF. As DNA, the CDR3 is TGTGCCAGCCGCCCGGGACACGGTTACGAGCAGTACTTC. Based on the CDR3 plus reference TRBV28 and TRBJ2-7, the full variable domain is DVKVTQSSRYLVKRTGEKVFLECVQDMDHENMFWYRQDPGLGLRLIYFSYDVKMKEKGDIPEGYSVSREKKERFSLILESASTNQTSMYLCASRPGHGYEQYFGPGTRLTVT.

This clone turned up a few times. V gene TRBV10-1 combines with J gene TRBJ2-7, with D perhaps matching TRBD2 (6 bases). V dropped 3 bases and J dropped 2 bases, with 11 bases sitting between them. The germline V gene encodes CDR1 WNHNN and CDR2 SYGVQD (reference sequence). This CDR3 spans 14 amino acids. CDR3 region: CASSDLARPYEQYF. The CDR3 nucleotides are TGCGCCAGCAGTGACCTAGCGCGACCCTACGAGCAGTACTTC.

J is TRBJ1-2 and V is TRBV29-1, with D possibly being TRBD1 (6 bases). V lost 4 bases, J lost 0 bases, and 15 bases lay in between. The CDR3 runs 15 residues. Germline V gene data show CDR1 as SQVTM and CDR2 as ANQGSEA. CDR3 protein: CSVGWGQTANYGYTF. Here the CDR3 DNA reads TGCAGCGTTGGCTGGGGGCAGACAGCTAACTATGGCTACACCTTC.

J is TRBJ1-2 and V is TRBV5-6; no clear D. The CDR3 has 13 amino acids. V was clipped by 0 bases and J by 3 bases, with 6 bases between them. The germline V gene encodes CDR1 SGHDT and CDR2 YYEEEE. This chain's CDR3 is CASSLGPYYGYTF. The DNA for the CDR3 is TGTGCCAGCAGCTTGGGGCCATACTATGGCTACACCTTC.

Regarding this clone: The same CDR3 also results from other DNA sequences found in this sample. This chain joins TRBV7-9 and TRBJ1-2; D is unclear. Trimming pared 1 base from V and 6 bases from J, leaving 6 bases between. Germline V gives CDR1 SEHNR, CDR2 FQNEAQ (reference sequence). The CDR3 is made up of 12 amino acids. The CDR3: CASSLGADGYTF. The CDR3 DNA follows: TGTGCCAGCAGCTTAGGGGCTGATGGCTACACCTTC. Drawing the rest from reference TRBV7-9 and TRBJ1-2, the complete variable domain is DTGVSQNPRHKITKRGQNVTFRCDPISEHNRLYWYRQTLGQGPEFLTYFQNEAQLEKSRLLSDRFSAERPKGSFSTLEIQRTEQGDSAMYLCASSLGADGYTFGSGTRLTVV.

Only one count was recorded for this clone. V and J are TRBV7-2 and TRBJ1-5, with D hard to call. The length of the CDR3 is 14 residues. Germline V gene lookup returns CDR1 SGHTA and CDR2 FQGNSA. V lost 3 bases to trimming and J lost 5 bases, with 11 bases between them. CDR3: CASSFLGEDQPQHF. The CDR3 coding sequence is TGTGCCAGCAGCTTCCTTGGAGAGGATCAGCCCCAGCATTTT.

The chain carries TRBV28 and TRBJ1-5; D remains ambiguous. Trimming stripped 7 bases from V and 5 bases from J, with 18 bases between. CDR1 and CDR2 (germline): MDHEN, SYDVKM. The CDR3 length is 15 residues. CDR3 nucleotide sequence: TGTGCCAGCATTCGGGGTCCAGCCAGCTATCAGCCCCAGCATTTT. Amino acids: CASIRGPASYQPQHF.

The V gene is TRBV5-1, the J gene TRBJ2-2, with D possibly being TRBD2 (7 bases). Germline CDR1 SGHRS, CDR2 YFSETQ. The CDR3 contains 15 residues. V lost 0 bases to trimming and J lost 4 bases, with 10 bases between them. For the CDR3, the DNA is TGCGCCAGCAGCTTGGCGGCGGGGGCCACCGGGGAGCTGTTTTTT. It is translated as CASSLAAGATGELFF.